This T cell receptor (beta chain) appears in the sequencing data of a study of shared clonotypes between healthy human individuals. Overall study context: In total, the donors were a couple of women and a few men aged 18 to 49.

Study-wide results and caveats: Clonotypes shared by all four donors outscored non-shared clonotypes in generation probability.

The protocol was immunoSEQ multiplex PCR, while the TCRdb copy is restricted to in-frame clones and leaves out a portion. The data contain about 2 million clones, less than 95% of them singletons. Germline V gene sequence: CDR1 SGHAT, CDR2 FQNNGV. Deletions cut 4 bases from V and 2 bases from J, with 9 bases between. This CDR3 is built from 13 residues. A note on this clone: Its specificity is not known. The sample has other DNA sequences that encode this CDR3 too.

The naive CD8 fraction comprised CD45RO-negative cells positively selected for CCR7 and excluded terminally differentiated effector memory CD45RA+ cells. The donors, all of them Caucasian adults, lived in Nashville, Tennessee. This chain connects TRBV11-2 to TRBJ2-7, with a weak D call TRBD2 (6 bases). This sequence was found in a man younger than 30 in good health. Sequencing used naive CD8+ T cells sorted from blood. Here the CDR3 DNA reads TGTGCCAGCAGCTCGGGAGCTGCCTACGAGCAGTACTTC. It translates to CASSSGAAYEQYF.